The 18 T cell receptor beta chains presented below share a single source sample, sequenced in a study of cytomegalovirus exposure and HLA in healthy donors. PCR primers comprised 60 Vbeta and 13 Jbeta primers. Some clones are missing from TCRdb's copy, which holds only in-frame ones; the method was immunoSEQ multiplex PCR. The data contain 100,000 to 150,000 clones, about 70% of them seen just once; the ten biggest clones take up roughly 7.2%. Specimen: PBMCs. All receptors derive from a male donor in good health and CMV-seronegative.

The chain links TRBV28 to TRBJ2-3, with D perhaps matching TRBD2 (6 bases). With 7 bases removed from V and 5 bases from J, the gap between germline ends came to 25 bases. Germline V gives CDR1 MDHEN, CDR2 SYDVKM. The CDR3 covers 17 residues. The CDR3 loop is CASTTIVLGLSGDTQYF. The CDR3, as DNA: TGTGCCAGCACCACAATTGTTTTGGGACTTAGTGGAGATACGCAGTATTTT.

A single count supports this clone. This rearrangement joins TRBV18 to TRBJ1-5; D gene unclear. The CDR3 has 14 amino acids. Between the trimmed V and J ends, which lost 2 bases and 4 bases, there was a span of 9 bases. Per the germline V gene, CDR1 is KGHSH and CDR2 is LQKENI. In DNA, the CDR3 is TGTGCCAGCTCACCAGGGCAGGTAAATCAGCCCCAGCATTTT. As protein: CASSPGQVNQPQHF. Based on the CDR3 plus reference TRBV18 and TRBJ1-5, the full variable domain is NAGVMQNPRHLVRRRGQEARLRCSPMKGHSHVYWYRQLPEEGLKFMVYLQKENIIDESGMPKERFSAEFPKEGPSILRIQQVVRGDSAAYFCASSPGQVNQPQHFGDGTRLSIL.

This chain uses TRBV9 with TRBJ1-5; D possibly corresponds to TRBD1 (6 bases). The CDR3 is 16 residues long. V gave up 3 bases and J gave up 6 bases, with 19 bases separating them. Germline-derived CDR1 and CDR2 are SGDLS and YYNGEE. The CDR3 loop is CASSAAPRGLGQPQHF. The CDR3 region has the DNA TGTGCCAGCAGCGCCGCCCCGCGGGGGCTGGGTCAGCCCCAGCATTTT.

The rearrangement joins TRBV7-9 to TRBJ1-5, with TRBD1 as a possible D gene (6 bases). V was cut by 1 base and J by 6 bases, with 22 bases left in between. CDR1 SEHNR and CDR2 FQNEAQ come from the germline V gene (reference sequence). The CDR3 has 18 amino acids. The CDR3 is CASSLGPRGEGVGQPQHF. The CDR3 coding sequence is TGTGCCAGCAGCTTAGGTCCTAGGGGAGAGGGGGTTGGTCAGCCCCAGCATTTT.

The CDR3 protein is CASTRDRGYNEQFF. DNA for the CDR3: TGCGCCAGCACCCGGGACAGGGGTTACAATGAGCAGTTCTTC. J is TRBJ2-1 and V is TRBV10-2; 10 bases are a match to TRBD1. V was clipped by 7 bases and J by 4 bases; unmatched bases: 4. The germline V gene encodes CDR1 WSHSY and CDR2 SAAADI. This CDR3 region has 14 residues.

The CDR3 nucleotides read TGTGCCAGCAGTTTAAAGGGACTAGCGGGGGTCCAAACGTTGACGGGCCAAGAGACCCAGTACTTC. This sequence encodes CASSLKGLAGVQTLTGQETQYF. This chain connects TRBV27 to TRBJ2-5; TRBD2 agrees at 14 bases. J was trimmed by 1 base and V by 2 bases; bases with no gene match: 18. Per germline, CDR1 MNHEY and CDR2 SMNVEV (reference sequence). CDR3 length: 22 residues.

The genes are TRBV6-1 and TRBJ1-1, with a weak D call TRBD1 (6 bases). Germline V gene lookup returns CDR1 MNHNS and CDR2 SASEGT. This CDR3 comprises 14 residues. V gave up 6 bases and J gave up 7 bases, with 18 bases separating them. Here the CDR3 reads CASRLDSQKGEAFF. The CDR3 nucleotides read TGTGCCAGCAGATTGGACAGTCAGAAAGGTGAAGCTTTCTTT.

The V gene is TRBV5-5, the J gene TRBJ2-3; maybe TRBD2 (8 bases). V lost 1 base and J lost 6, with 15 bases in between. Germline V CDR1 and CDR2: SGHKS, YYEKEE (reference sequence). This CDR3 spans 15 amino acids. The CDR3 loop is CASSLTGGGRDTQYF. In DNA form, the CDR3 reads TGTGCCAGCAGCTTGACGGGAGGGGGCCGGGATACGCAGTATTTT.

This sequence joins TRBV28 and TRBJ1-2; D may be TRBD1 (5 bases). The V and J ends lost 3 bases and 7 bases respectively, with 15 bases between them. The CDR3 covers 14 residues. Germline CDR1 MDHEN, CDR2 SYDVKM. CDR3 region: CASSLGRRPGGYTF. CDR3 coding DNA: TGTGCCAGCAGTTTGGGGCGCCGCCCCGGTGGCTACACCTTC.

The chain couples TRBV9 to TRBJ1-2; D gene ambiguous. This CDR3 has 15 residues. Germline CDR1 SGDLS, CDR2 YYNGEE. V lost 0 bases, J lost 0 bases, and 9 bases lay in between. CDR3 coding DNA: TGTGCCAGCAGCGTAGAACAGAGGGCTAACTATGGCTACACCTTC. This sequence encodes CASSVEQRANYGYTF.

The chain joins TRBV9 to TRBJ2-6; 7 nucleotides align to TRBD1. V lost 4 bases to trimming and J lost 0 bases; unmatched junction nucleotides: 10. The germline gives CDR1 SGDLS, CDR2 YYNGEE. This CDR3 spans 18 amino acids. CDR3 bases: TGTGCCAGCAGCCGACAGGGCCTTTCACTCTCTGGGGCCAACGTCCTGACTTTC. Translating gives CASSRQGLSLSGANVLTF.

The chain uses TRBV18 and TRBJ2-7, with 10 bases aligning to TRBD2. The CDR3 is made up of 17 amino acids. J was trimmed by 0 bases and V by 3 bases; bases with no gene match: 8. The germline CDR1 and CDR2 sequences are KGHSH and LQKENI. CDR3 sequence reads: CASSPSSGGLSSYEQYF. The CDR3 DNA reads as TGTGCCAGCTCACCCTCTAGCGGGGGCCTAAGCTCCTACGAGCAGTACTTC. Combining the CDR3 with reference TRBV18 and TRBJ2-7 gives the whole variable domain NAGVMQNPRHLVRRRGQEARLRCSPMKGHSHVYWYRQLPEEGLKFMVYLQKENIIDESGMPKERFSAEFPKEGPSILRIQQVVRGDSAAYFCASSPSSGGLSSYEQYFGPGTRLTVT.

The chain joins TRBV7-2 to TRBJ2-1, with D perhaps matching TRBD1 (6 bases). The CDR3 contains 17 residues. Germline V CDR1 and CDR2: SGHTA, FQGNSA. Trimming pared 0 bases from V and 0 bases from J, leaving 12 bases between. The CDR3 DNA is TGTGCCAGCAGCTTAGCGCAGCGGACAGTCTCCTACAATGAGCAGTTCTTC. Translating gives CASSLAQRTVSYNEQFF.

The CDR3 reads CASSLAGGGEQFF. The CDR3 nucleotides read TGTGCCAGCAGCTTAGCGGGGGGTGGTGAGCAGTTCTTC. This rearrangement joins TRBV7-2 to TRBJ2-1, with D possibly matching TRBD2 (6 bases). The germline gives CDR1 SGHTA, CDR2 FQGNSA. V shed 0 bases and J shed 9 bases, with 9 bases lying between them. CDR3 length equals 13 residues.

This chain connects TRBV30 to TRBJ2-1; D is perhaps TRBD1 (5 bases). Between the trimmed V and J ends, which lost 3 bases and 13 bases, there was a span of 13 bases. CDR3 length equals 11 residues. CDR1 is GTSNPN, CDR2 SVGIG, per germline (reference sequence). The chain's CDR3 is CAWRDQGIQFF. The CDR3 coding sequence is TGTGCCTGGAGGGACCAGGGAATACAGTTCTTC. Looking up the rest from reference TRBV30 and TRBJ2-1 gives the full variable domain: SQTIHQWPATLVQPVGSPLSLECTVEGTSNPNLYWYRQAAGRGLQLLFYSVGIGQISSEVPQNLSASRPQDRQFILSSKKLLLSDSGFYLCAWRDQGIQFFGPGTRLTVL.

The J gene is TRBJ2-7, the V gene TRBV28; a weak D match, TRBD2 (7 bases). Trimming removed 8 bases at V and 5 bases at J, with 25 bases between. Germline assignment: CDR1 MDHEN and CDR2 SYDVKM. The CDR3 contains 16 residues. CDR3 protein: CASRSSGGGPKNEQYF. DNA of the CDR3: TGTGCCAGCCGATCTTCTGGGGGGGGCCCCAAAAACGAGCAGTACTTC.

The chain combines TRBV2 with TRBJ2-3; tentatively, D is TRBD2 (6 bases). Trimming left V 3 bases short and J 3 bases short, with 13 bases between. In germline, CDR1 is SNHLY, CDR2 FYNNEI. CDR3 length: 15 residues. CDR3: CASSDGGAGTDTQYF. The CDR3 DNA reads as TGTGCCAGCAGTGACGGCGGGGCGGGTACAGATACGCAGTATTTT.

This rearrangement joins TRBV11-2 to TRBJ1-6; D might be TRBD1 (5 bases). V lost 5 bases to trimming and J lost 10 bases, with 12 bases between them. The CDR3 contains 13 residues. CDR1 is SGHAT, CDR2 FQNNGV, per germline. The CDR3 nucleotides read TGTGCCAGCAGCCCCACCGGGGGGTCACCCCTCCACTTT. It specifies CASSPTGGSPLHF.